What follows describes a single T cell receptor beta chain. In this sample, this clonotype turned up many times. Its antigen target is currently unknown. Base qualities were left out, and no much larger clone turns up one base away. The data stem from a study of regulatory T cells in long-lasting Graves disease (TCRdb year 2021). About the full investigation: Persistent Graves' disease meant more than 5 years of antithyroid drug treatment with TSH receptor autoantibodies that stayed positive. Persistent Graves' disease patients were compared with newly diagnosed Graves' disease patients by peripheral blood TCR sequencing and RNA sequencing. The study took place in China and was registered as a clinical trial. TCR sequencing covered about 13 persistent and approximately 20 newly diagnosed Graves' disease patients, 33 samples in total. Antithyroid drugs had been taken for approximately 10 years on average by persistent Graves' disease patients in the clinical cohort. Findings and caveats that apply to the study as a whole: A larger number of public clonotypes was shared among persistent patients (fewer than 3,000) than among newly diagnosed patients (approximately 930). TRBV28, TRBJ1-2 and TRBJ2-5 were preferentially used in persistent disease, while TRBV20-1 and TRBJ2-1 were favored in newly diagnosed disease. Lower TCR Shannon entropy and fewer highly expanded clones were observed in persistent Graves' disease patients than in newly diagnosed patients, which suggested clonal expansion. Sequencing and analysis were limited to the TCR beta chain. The authors noted that the small sample size was a limitation that may lower accuracy. Only peripheral blood was studied, because thyroid tissue, the primary lesion, was inaccessible.

V is pared back by 6 bases and J by 0 bases, with 9 bases lying between the germline termini. In the germline V gene (reference sequence), CDR1 corresponds to DFQATT and CDR2 to SNEGSKA. The CDR3 measures 12 amino acids from cysteine to phenylalanine. Left in the record is the CDR3 DNA by itself, 36 bases read in frame from the first base. This specimen's time point label, interpreted: persistent/refractory GD, antithyroid drugs over 5 years with positive TRAb. For both TCR sequencing and RNA sequencing, RNA was extracted from PBMCs using TRIzol. The diagnosis of Graves' disease followed American Thyroid Association guidelines. The patients came from an endocrinology department in Xi'an, China. From each patient, around 9 milliliters of peripheral blood was collected into an EDTA anticoagulant tube. Ficoll Paque Plus density gradient separation was used to isolate PBMCs, and no additional T cell sorting was done. RNA quality was checked with an Agilent 2100 Bioanalyzer and agarose gel, and concentration with a NanoDrop 2000.

Library method: multiplex PCR. Sequencing took place on an Illumina HiSeq 4000. To build TCR beta libraries, CDR3 regions were amplified by Arm-PCR using iRepertoire HTBI primers. Before sequencing, the PCR products underwent gel purification. Per the source publication's procedure: A total of around 59 TRBV and under 15 TRBJ segments were identified across samples and were used for gene usage analysis of CDR3 amino acid clonotypes. COPE and FqMerger were used to merge filtered high-quality paired reads into contigs. BLAST was used to align contigs to IMGT TRBV, TRBD and TRBJ reference genes, with CDR3 defined following IMGT. Any clonotype with a frequency above 0.1% was counted as a highly expanded clone. Shannon entropy served as the measure of repertoire diversity, while the Gini coefficient captured V-J evenness. Public clonotypes were defined as clonotypes shared by more than one individual. TCRdb took the public reads, trimmed them with fastp at Q25, ran MiXCR for clone calling and kept in-frame beta chains. For every CDR3 protein sequence, its rows merge into one entry that carries the most common genes and DNA. V and J calls and clone size were set by TCRdb, not the authors. For this sample there are around 460,000 distinct CDR3 sequences; roughly a fifth appear just once. Roughly 7.7% of the sample belongs to the ten largest clones.

Source: peripheral blood mononuclear cells (PBMCs), taken when the disease was refractory, from a patient treated with antithyroid drugs. The receptor chain draws on TRBV20-1 and TRBJ2-7; TRBD2 is a possible D gene, resting on 5 matching bases. The clonotype was recovered from a female donor with Graves disease. For the CDR3, the sequence is CSAIRDSYEQYF. The nucleotides read TGCAGTGCAATTCGGGACTCCTACGAGCAGTACTTC.